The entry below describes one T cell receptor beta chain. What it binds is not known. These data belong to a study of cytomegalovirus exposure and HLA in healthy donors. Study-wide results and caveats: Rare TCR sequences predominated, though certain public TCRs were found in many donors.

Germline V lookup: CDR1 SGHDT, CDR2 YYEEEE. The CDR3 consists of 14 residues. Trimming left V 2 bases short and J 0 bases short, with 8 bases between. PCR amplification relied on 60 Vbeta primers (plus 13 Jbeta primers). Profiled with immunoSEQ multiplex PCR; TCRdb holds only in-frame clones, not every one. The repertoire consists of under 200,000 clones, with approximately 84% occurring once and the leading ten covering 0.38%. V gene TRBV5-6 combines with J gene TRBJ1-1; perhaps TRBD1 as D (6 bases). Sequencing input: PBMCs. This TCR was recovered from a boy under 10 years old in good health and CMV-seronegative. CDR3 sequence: CASSFGGLNTEAFF. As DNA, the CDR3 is TGTGCCAGCAGCTTTGGGGGCCTGAACACTGAAGCTTTCTTT.